This T cell receptor (beta chain) is from a study of T-cell reconstitution after alpha-beta-depleted transplantation in children. Unique molecular identifiers were built into the TCRbeta library. TCRdb independently ran MiXCR on the PCR reads; one entry per CDR3 protein. The sample yields some 830,000 distinct CDR3 sequences, 16% seen once. This clonotype was recorded a few times. Its antigen is still unknown. The study's findings and limits: When one year had passed after transplant, most T-cell counts and diversity came from newly produced T cells.

CDR1 is ENHRY and CDR2 is SYGVKD in the germline V gene. V gave up 3 bases and J gave up 4 bases, with 6 bases separating them. This CDR3 has 12 residues. The J gene is TRBJ2-5, the V gene TRBV10-3; D is undetermined. This TCR came from a male patient younger than 18 who had a stem cell transplant for acute lymphoblastic leukemia, so the T cells may come from the graft donor. The sequencing here drew on PBMCs, mostly from graft donor cells, taken 360 days after TCRalphabeta/CD19-depleted stem cell transplant. The CDR3 DNA reads as TGTGCCATCAGTGACCTGTCAGAGACCCAGTACTTC. It specifies CAISDLSETQYF.